This T cell receptor (beta chain) was identified during a study of CD8+ T cells in alopecia areata. The sample holds one count of this clone. Germline CDR1 SGDLS, CDR2 YYNGEE. The J segment lost 2 bases and the V segment lost 4 bases, leaving 7 bases of the junction unmatched. This CDR3 region has 15 residues. Reverse transcribed after extraction, RNA yielded cDNA as the sequencing template. Profiling relied on immunoSEQ multiplex PCR, and the TCRdb table lists in-frame clones only, not all of them. Altogether about 160,000 clones are present, 75% to 90% being singletons, with the ten largest covering approximately 16%.

V gene TRBV9 combines with J gene TRBJ1-2, with 8 bases fitting TRBD1. The sequence derives from a human donor with alopecia areata. The source was CD8+ T cells sorted from blood, collected at week 0. As DNA, the CDR3 is TGTGCCAGCAGCCCAACCCGGACAGGGAACTATGGCTACACCTTC. Protein: CASSPTRTGNYGYTF.